These 28 T cell receptor beta chains were sequenced from one sample in a study of T cells in women clearing cervical HPV infection listed by TCRdb under 2018. Libraries were built with the immunoSEQ multiplex PCR assay. The source is immuneACCESS, and TCRdb retained only in-frame sequences with V and J called. Part of the clones is not carried over; for the studies checked, unresolved V genes explain less than half of this, and the remainder is unexplained. The sample table records about 22,000 clones. 9% to 15% of the sample lies in the top ten. Sequenced material: blood buffy coat. Receptors originate from a woman aged 18-70 years with a cervical HPV16 infection that either progressed to CIN3+ or cleared (not recorded which).

Points on this clone: The read ends 3 residues shy of where the CDR3 ends; the end is completed using the germline J gene. This chain connects TRBV5-6 to TRBJ2-2; D not resolved. The length of the CDR3 is 15 residues. The V gene lost 4 bases and the J gene lost 6 bases, with 16 bases spanning the gap. In germline, CDR1 is SGHDT, CDR2 YYEEEE. Incomplete CDR3 DNA: TGTGCCAGCAGCCCTCTTAGGTCTCAGGCCGGGGAG. It specifies CASSPLRSQAGE. The full CDR3 is CASSPLRSQAGELFF.

Points on this clone: The read halts 3 residues ahead of the CDR3 end, with the missing end drawn from the germline J gene. The chain has TRBV5-1 and TRBJ2-3; D gene ambiguous. Germline assignment: CDR1 SGHRS and CDR2 YFSETQ. V was cut by 0 bases and J by 2 bases, with 7 bases left in between. This CDR3 has 14 residues. The covered CDR3 bases are TGCGCCAGCAGCTTGGATCTTGTCACAGATACG. Translation: CASSLDLVTDT. Given in full, the CDR3 is CASSLDLVTDTQYF.

With regard to this clone: One junction end does not reproduce the germline sequence, and a read error may be involved. The read halts 3 residues ahead of the CDR3 end, with the missing end drawn from the germline J gene. The gene calls are TRBV7-9 and TRBJ2-3, with a weak D call TRBD1 (6 bases). CDR3 size: 14 residues. Germline CDR1 is SEHNR and CDR2 is FQNEAQ (reference sequence). CDR3: CASSYNRVTGTQYF. CDR3 bases read: TGTGCCAGCAGCTATAACAGGGTCACAGGTACG. The whole variable domain, remainder taken from reference TRBV7-9 and TRBJ2-3, is DTGVSQNPRHKITKRGQNVTFRCDPISEHNRLYWYRQTLGQGPEFLTYFQNEAQLEKSRLLSDRFSAERPKGSFSTLEIQRTEQGDSAMYLCASSYNRVTGTQYFGPGTRLTVL.

Details on this clone: Coverage ceases 3 residues before the CDR3 finishes, and the germline J gene fills in the end. This chain connects TRBV5-5 to TRBJ2-3; perhaps TRBD1 as D (6 bases). The CDR3 is 14 residues long. The germline CDR1 and CDR2 sequences are SGHKS and YYEKEE (reference sequence). The chain's CDR3 is CASSHWTVQETQYF. CDR3 DNA, as far as it was read: TGTGCCAGCAGCCACTGGACAGTACAAGAGACG. The entire variable domain, with the rest obtained from reference TRBV5-5 and TRBJ2-3, is as follows: DAGVTQSPTHLIKTRGQQVTLRCSPISGHKSVSWYQQVLGQGPQFIFQYYEKEERGRGNFPDRFSARQFPNYSSELNVNALLLGDSALYLCASSHWTVQETQYFGPGTRLTVL.

As concerns this clone: The CDR3 end is not reached by the read, which stops 3 residues before it; the germline J gene fills it in. The V and J genes are TRBV2 and TRBJ1-4, with D uncertain. The CDR3 sequence is 11 residues long. The germline gives CDR1 SNHLY, CDR2 FYNNEI. The CDR3 protein is CASRALGPLFF. Incomplete CDR3 DNA: TGTGCCAGCAGGGCCTTAGGGCCA.

In regard to this clone: Read coverage stops 3 residues before the CDR3 terminus; the germline J gene supplies the remainder. This rearrangement joins TRBV30 to TRBJ1-1; possibly TRBD1 for D (6 bases). Germline assignment: CDR1 GTSNPN and CDR2 SVGIG (reference sequence). The CDR3 spans 14 residues. V lost 3 bases and J 1 base, leaving 12 bases between the germline ends. The CDR3 DNA, read in part, is TGTGCCTGGAGGGCTAAGGACAGGAACACTGAA. It codes for CAWRAKDRNTE. The whole CDR3 region reads CAWRAKDRNTEAFF.

To note about this clone: The DNA ends 3 residues before the CDR3 does, and the rest of the CDR3 is filled in from the germline J gene. The rearrangement uses TRBV7-6 and TRBJ1-2; D is ambiguous. The CDR3 has 14 residues. CDR1 and CDR2 from the germline V gene are SGHVS and FNYEAQ. CDR3 loop: CASSGIAGGNDYTF. The CDR3 DNA, read in part, is TGTGCCAGCAGCGGCATAGCGGGAGGGAATGAC.

Concerning this clone itself: The read finishes 3 residues shy of the CDR3 end, and the germline J gene is used to complete it. The V call is TRBV19, the J call TRBJ1-1; 8 nucleotides agree with TRBD1. The CDR3 is 16 amino acids. The trim removed 5 bases at V and 5 bases at J, leaving 13 bases unmatched. Germline CDR1 and CDR2: LNHDA and SQIVND (reference sequence). The DNA read from the CDR3 is TGTGCCAGTAGTCCTATGACAGGGGTAAGGGAGACTGAA. Translated: CASSPMTGVRETE. The entire CDR3 sequence reads CASSPMTGVRETEAFF.

Worth noting for this clone: The read terminates 3 residues ahead of where the CDR3 ends, so the germline J gene completes it. V usage is TRBV6-2 or TRBV6-3 and J usage is TRBJ1-1; tentative D call: TRBD1 (5 bases). The CDR3 is 17 amino acids. The V gene's germline CDR1 is MNHEY and CDR2 SVGEGT. Deletions cut 4 bases from V and 2 bases from J, with 20 bases between. CDR3 protein: CASSFRQGVYSNTEAFF. CDR3 DNA (partial): TGTGCCAGCAGTTTCCGCCAGGGAGTGTATTCTAACACTGAA.

Notes on this clone: The CDR3 end is not reached by the read, which stops 3 residues before it; the germline J gene fills it in. V and J are TRBV12-3 or TRBV12-4 and TRBJ2-3; 9 bases match TRBD2. V gave up 3 bases and J gave up 0 bases; unmatched junction bases: 13. The CDR3 consists of 19 residues. The CDR3 reads CASSFEAGGHPYSTDTQYF. CDR3 bases read: TGTGCCAGCAGTTTTGAGGCGGGAGGGCACCCCTACAGCACAGATACG.

Note on this clone: The sequence runs out 3 residues before the end of the CDR3; the remainder is reconstructed from the germline J gene. The genes are TRBV30 and TRBJ2-4, with 7 bases identical to TRBD1. This CDR3 spans 13 amino acids. Germline CDR1 and CDR2: GTSNPN and SVGIG (reference sequence). CDR3 residues: CAWSPRGNYGQYF. The CDR3 bases that were read are TGTGCCTGGAGTCCCAGGGGGAACTATGGT.

Remarks on this clone: The read ends 3 residues before the CDR3 terminus; that terminus is restored from the germline J gene. This chain links TRBV30 with TRBJ2-1; D unclear. V was cut by 1 base and J by 2 bases, with 6 bases left in between. CDR1 GTSNPN and CDR2 SVGIG come from the germline V gene (reference sequence). The CDR3 totals 13 residues. The covered CDR3 bases are TGTGCCTGGAGTGGCGGTACCTACAATGAG. Encoded protein: CAWSGGTYNE. The complete CDR3 reads CAWSGGTYNEQFF.

Notes on this clone: The read ends 3 residues shy of where the CDR3 ends; the end is completed using the germline J gene. The chain links TRBV5-5 to TRBJ1-4; TRBD1 matches at 7 bases. The V gene's germline CDR1 is SGHKS and CDR2 YYEKEE (reference sequence). The CDR3 totals 13 residues. The CDR3 spells CASSPQGDSPLFF. The sequenced part of the CDR3 DNA is TGTGCCAGCAGTCCTCAGGGGGACTCACCA.

With respect to this clone: The observed sequence ends 3 residues before the CDR3 terminus, with the missing tail filled in from the germline J gene. The J gene is TRBJ2-7, the V gene TRBV11-2; 9 bases are shared with TRBD1. The CDR3 length is 15 residues. Germline CDR1 is SGHAT and CDR2 is FQNNGV. Trimming at V came to 2 bases and at J to 5 bases, leaving 7 bases not matched to a gene. CDR3 DNA (partial): TGTGCCAGCAGCTTACCGGGACAGGGTTTCGACGAG. This gives the protein CASSLPGQGFDE. The whole CDR3 protein is CASSLPGQGFDEQYF.

To note about this clone: From the germline J gene comes the end of the CDR3, since the read stops 3 residues before it. V and J are TRBV2 and TRBJ1-2, with TRBD1 identical over 7 bases. In germline, CDR1 is SNHLY, CDR2 FYNNEI. V dropped 4 bases and J dropped 5; count of bases not matched to a gene: 4. This CDR3 has 13 amino acids. The CDR3 spells CASSGNRGYGYTF. The sequenced part of the CDR3 DNA is TGTGCCAGCAGTGGCAACAGGGGATATGGC.

As regards this clone: Coverage ceases 3 residues before the CDR3 finishes, and the germline J gene fills in the end. The chain couples TRBV4-2 to TRBJ2-3; D gene ambiguous. The V end lost 0 bases, the J end lost 0 bases, and 4 bases lay between the germline ends. The CDR3 length is 14 residues. CDR1 and CDR2 (germline): LGHNA, YNFKEQ. The sequenced CDR3 bases are TGTGCCAGCAGCCAAGAGGCTAGCACAGATACG. It is translated as CASSQEASTDT. The full CDR3 protein reads CASSQEASTDTQYF.

Regarding this clone: Read sequence stops 3 residues before the CDR3 end, and the germline J gene provides the missing end. The chain recombines TRBV13 with TRBJ1-1; D remains unclear. The CDR3 has 12 amino acids. Germline lookup yields CDR1 PRHDT and CDR2 FYEKMQ (reference sequence). The CDR3 region is CASSYPSVEAFF. The sequenced CDR3 bases are TGTGCCAGCAGCTACCCCAGTGTAGAA.

In regard to this clone: The observed sequence ends 3 residues before the CDR3 terminus, with the missing tail filled in from the germline J gene. This chain links TRBV20-1 with TRBJ2-7, with TRBD2 identical over 7 bases. The CDR3 sequence is 14 residues long. V lost 2 bases and J lost 6; bases outside the gene matches: 10. The V gene's germline CDR1 is DFQATT and CDR2 SNEGSKA (reference sequence). The sequenced CDR3 bases are TGCAGTGCTAGATACCTACCTTCGGGGGGCGAG. Amino acids: CSARYLPSGGE. The full CDR3 reads CSARYLPSGGEQYF.

Here the CDR3 reads CATSSGLYEQYF. Partial CDR3 DNA: TGTGCCACCAGCAGCGGACTGTACGAG. The chain combines TRBV15 with TRBJ2-7; TRBD2 might be the D (5 bases). The read is 3 residues too short to cover the CDR3 end, so that end is filled in from the germline J gene. The CDR3 runs 12 residues. With 3 bases removed from V and 4 bases from J, the gap between germline ends came to 7 bases. Germline loops: CDR1 LNHNV, CDR2 YYDKDF (reference sequence). The full variable domain, in which reference TRBV15 and TRBJ2-7 provide the parts outside the CDR3, is DAMVIQNPRYQVTQFGKPVTLSCSQTLNHNVMYWYQQKSSQAPKLLFHYYDKDFNNEADTPDNFQSRRPNTSFCFLDIRSPGLGDTAMYLCATSSGLYEQYFGPGTRLTVT.

In the case of this clone: The CDR3 is cut off 3 residues early in the read; its end comes from the germline J gene. The chain recombines TRBV7-9 with TRBJ1-2, with D perhaps matching TRBD1 (6 bases). Per the germline V gene, CDR1 is SEHNR and CDR2 is FQNEAQ (reference sequence). The CDR3 loop spans 14 amino acids. This CDR3 is CASSPYGTSYDYTF. The CDR3 DNA, read in part, is TGTGCCAGCAGCCCCTACGGGACATCCTACGAC.

About this clone: The read finishes 3 residues shy of the CDR3 end, and the germline J gene is used to complete it. The chain links TRBV7-2 to TRBJ1-5, with no clear D. Deletions cut 3 bases from V and 4 bases from J, with 13 bases between. The CDR3 has 15 amino acids. The germline CDR1 and CDR2 sequences are SGHTA and FQGNSA. Incomplete CDR3 DNA: TGTGCCAGCAGCTTCACGAGTCAGTTAAATCAGCCC. It yields the protein CASSFTSQLNQP. The whole CDR3 protein reads CASSFTSQLNQPQHF.

To note about this clone: The observed sequence ends 3 residues before the CDR3 terminus, with the missing tail filled in from the germline J gene. This rearrangement joins TRBV5-6 to TRBJ2-4, with 9 positions matching TRBD1. Trimming took 4 bases from V and 8 from J; bases not matched to a gene: 7. This CDR3 contains 14 residues. The V gene's germline CDR1 is SGHDT and CDR2 YYEEEE. The sequenced CDR3 bases are TGTGCCAGCAGCCGCCGGACAGGGGAGGACATT. It yields the protein CASSRRTGEDI. The whole CDR3 sequence reads CASSRRTGEDIQYF.

This chain's CDR3 is CASSTLAGRVNDYTF. The covered CDR3 bases are TGTGCCAGTAGTACGCTAGCGGGAAGGGTCAATGAC. This chain uses TRBV19 with TRBJ1-2, with D unclear. The read falls 3 residues short of the CDR3 end, and the missing part is taken from the germline J gene. CDR1 LNHDA and CDR2 SQIVND come from the germline V gene (reference sequence). The CDR3 length is 15 residues.

Worth noting for this clone: The read ends 3 residues early relative to the CDR3; the germline J gene fills the gap. The V and J genes are TRBV7-3 and TRBJ2-1; tentative D call: TRBD1 (6 bases). CDR3 length equals 15 residues. Germline V gives CDR1 SGHTA, CDR2 FQGTGA. With 5 bases removed from V and 1 base from J, the gap between germline ends came to 12 bases. CDR3 bases read: TGTGCCAGCAGCCAAGGCAGGGGATCCTACAATGAG. Translated, it gives CASSQGRGSYNE. The full CDR3 protein reads CASSQGRGSYNEQFF. Supplemented by reference TRBV7-3 and TRBJ2-1, the full variable domain reads GAGVSQTPSNKVTEKGKYVELRCDPISGHTALYWYRQSLGQGPEFLIYFQGTGAADDSGLPNDRFFAVRPEGSVSTLKIQRTERGDSAVYLCASSQGRGSYNEQFFGPGTRLTVL.

Remarks on this clone: The read falls 3 residues short of the CDR3 end, and the missing part is taken from the germline J gene. The rearrangement joins TRBV4-1 to TRBJ1-2; D may be TRBD1 (6 bases). CDR3 size: 16 residues. V was trimmed by 3 bases and J by 2 bases, leaving 16 bases between them. From germline, CDR1 is MGHRA and CDR2 YSYEKL. The CDR3 is CASSQKRQELNYGYTF. The CDR3 DNA, read in part, is TGCGCCAGCAGCCAGAAGAGACAGGAATTGAACTATGGC.

For this clone: Read coverage stops 3 residues before the CDR3 terminus; the germline J gene supplies the remainder. The gene calls are TRBV28 and TRBJ2-5; D is unclear. Trimming left V 2 bases short and J 5 bases short, with 9 bases between. Per germline, CDR1 MDHEN and CDR2 SYDVKM. This CDR3 spans 13 amino acids. The CDR3 here is CASSLVSRETQYF. The sequenced part of the CDR3 DNA is TGTGCCAGCAGTTTAGTATCTAGGGAGACC.

Remarks on this clone: The CDR3 extends 3 residues past the end of the read, so its final part is completed from the germline J gene. The genes are TRBV19 and TRBJ1-5, with D possibly TRBD1 on 5 matching bases. The CDR3 extends over 13 amino acids. Germline assignment: CDR1 LNHDA and CDR2 SQIVND (reference sequence). V lost 5 bases and J lost 4, with 9 bases in between. This chain's CDR3 is CASSDDSNQPQHF. CDR3 DNA (partial): TGTGCCAGTAGTGACGACAGTAATCAGCCC.

Details on this clone: The observed sequence ends 3 residues before the CDR3 terminus, with the missing tail filled in from the germline J gene. This chain links TRBV7-9 with TRBJ2-5; D unresolved. V shed 8 bases and J shed 5 bases, with 12 bases lying between them. This CDR3 contains 12 residues. The germline gives CDR1 SEHNR, CDR2 FQNEAQ (reference sequence). CDR3 DNA, as far as it was read: TGTGCCAGCGCCCTTAGATCTGAGACC. It encodes CASALRSET. The whole CDR3 protein reads CASALRSETQYF. Using reference TRBV7-9 and TRBJ2-5 for the parts outside the CDR3, the full variable domain is DTGVSQNPRHKITKRGQNVTFRCDPISEHNRLYWYRQTLGQGPEFLTYFQNEAQLEKSRLLSDRFSAERPKGSFSTLEIQRTEQGDSAMYLCASALRSETQYFGPGTRLLVL.